One and the same sample provided the 9 T cell receptor beta chains below, sequenced in a study of blood T cell repertoires in COVID-19. The data were produced by immunoSEQ multiplex PCR, yet TCRdb's version contains in-frame clones alone and is incomplete. Of roughly 190,000 clones listed, over 75% are singletons. The sequenced sample was peripheral blood. Receptor source: a woman aged 40 to 50 who had recovered from COVID-19.

The V gene is TRBV9, the J gene TRBJ1-4, with TRBD1 matching over 12 bases. The trim removed 4 bases at V and 7 bases at J, leaving 8 bases unmatched. Germline CDR1 is SGDLS and CDR2 is YYNGEE. The CDR3 totals 16 residues. The CDR3 here is CASSPPGDRGPEKLFF. DNA for the CDR3: TGTGCCAGCAGCCCACCCGGGGACAGGGGGCCTGAAAAACTGTTTTTT.

This chain connects TRBV19 to TRBJ2-1; TRBD2 matches 7 bases. From germline, CDR1 is LNHDA and CDR2 SQIVND (reference sequence). The CDR3 sequence is 15 residues long. V lost 3 bases, J lost 7 bases, and 9 bases stayed unmatched. CDR3 nucleotides: TGTGCCAGTAGTATCGTTCCCGGGACTACGAATGAGCAGTTCTTC. It encodes CASSIVPGTTNEQFF.

The V and J genes are TRBV9 and TRBJ2-7, with 13 bases fitting TRBD2. This CDR3 spans 15 amino acids. Germline values: CDR1 SGDLS, CDR2 YYNGEE. V was pared by 4 bases and J by 6 bases, with 7 bases of the junction left unmatched. CDR3 amino acids: CASSPRTSGSSEQYF. The CDR3 DNA is TGTGCCAGCAGCCCGAGGACTAGCGGGAGTTCCGAGCAGTACTTC. Full variable domain (remainder filled in from reference TRBV9 and TRBJ2-7): DSGVTQTPKHLITATGQRVTLRCSPRSGDLSVYWYQQSLDQGLQFLIQYYNGEERAKGNILERFSAQQFPDLHSELNLSSLELGDSALYFCASSPRTSGSSEQYFGPGTRLTVT.

V and J are TRBV20-1 and TRBJ2-2; TRBD2 aligns across 11 bases. Germline V gene data show CDR1 as DFQATT and CDR2 as SNEGSKA (reference sequence). V lost 3 bases to trimming and J lost 1 base; unmatched junction nucleotides: 10. The CDR3 is made up of 18 amino acids. The CDR3 sequence is CSASNRLAGGMNTGELFF. The CDR3, as DNA: TGCAGTGCTAGTAATCGGCTAGCGGGAGGCATGAACACCGGGGAGCTGTTTTTT.

The chain employs TRBV9 and TRBJ1-3; tentative D call: TRBD1 (6 bases). The CDR3 contains 18 residues. The V end lost 0 bases, the J end lost 0 bases, and 16 bases lay between the germline ends. From germline, CDR1 is SGDLS and CDR2 YYNGEE. The CDR3 region is CASSVGPLGGTSGNTIYF. CDR3 nucleotides: TGTGCCAGCAGCGTAGGACCCCTAGGGGGAACCTCTGGAAACACCATATATTTT.

V and J are TRBV5-8 and TRBJ1-1; TRBD1 agrees at 10 bases. J was trimmed by 4 bases and V by 4 bases; bases with no gene match: 7. The CDR3 has 15 residues. Looked up from germline, CDR1 is SGHTS and CDR2 is YDEGEE. CDR3 region: CASSPWTGGATEAFF. DNA of the CDR3: TGTGCCAGCAGCCCGTGGACAGGGGGGGCCACTGAAGCTTTCTTT.

The J gene is TRBJ2-7, the V gene TRBV15; 7 bases line up with TRBD1. J gave up 4 bases and V 5 bases, and 8 bases lay outside the gene matches. Germline V CDR1 and CDR2: LNHNV, YYDKDF (reference sequence). The CDR3 consists of 14 residues. The DNA for the CDR3 is TGTGCCACCAGCGGAACCGGGACAGAGTACGAGCAGTACTTC. Protein sequence: CATSGTGTEYEQYF. Full variable domain (remainder filled in from reference TRBV15 and TRBJ2-7): DAMVIQNPRYQVTQFGKPVTLSCSQTLNHNVMYWYQQKSSQAPKLLFHYYDKDFNNEADTPDNFQSRRPNTSFCFLDIRSPGLGDTAMYLCATSGTGTEYEQYFGPGTRLTVT.

This clone was observed a few times. The genes are TRBV5-1 and TRBJ2-1; 7 bases line up with TRBD2. After removal of 2 bases from V and 4 bases from J, the junction contained 9 bases not matched to a gene. The V gene's germline CDR1 is SGHRS and CDR2 YFSETQ. The CDR3 runs to 16 residues. The CDR3 sequence: CASSLMAGVGYNEQFF. The CDR3 DNA sequence: TGCGCCAGCAGCTTAATGGCGGGAGTGGGTTACAATGAGCAGTTCTTC.

The chain uses TRBV29-1 and TRBJ2-7; D might be TRBD2 (5 bases). The CDR3 spans 13 residues. V lost 3 bases and J lost 3, with 12 bases in between. Germline loops: CDR1 SQVTM, CDR2 ANQGSEA. The CDR3 DNA follows: TGCAGCGTTGATGAGGGTGGGGTCTACGAGCAGTACTTC. This codes for CSVDEGGVYEQYF.